The 9 T cell receptor beta chains below were found in one sample sequenced in a study of cytomegalovirus exposure and HLA in healthy donors. The PCR had 60 Vbeta and 13 Jbeta primers. Assay: immunoSEQ multiplex PCR; the TCRdb copy retains only in-frame clones and omits some. The top ten hold under 25% of the sample, which has 74,000 or so clones, roughly 80% seen once. The sequenced sample consisted of PBMCs. The receptors were gathered from a woman aged 40 to 50 in good health and CMV-seropositive.

This rearrangement joins TRBV5-1 to TRBJ1-1, with a weak D call TRBD1 (6 bases). Germline V gene data show CDR1 as SGHRS and CDR2 as YFSETQ. The CDR3 sequence is 14 residues long. Trimming took 2 bases from V and 9 from J, leaving 17 bases between them. This CDR3 is CASSFGQGNEKAFF. CDR3 bases: TGCGCCAGCAGCTTCGGCCAGGGGAACGAGAAAGCTTTCTTT.

The chain links TRBV7-9 to TRBJ1-5; TRBD1 aligns across 9 bases. Germline CDR1 is SEHNR and CDR2 is FQNEAQ (reference sequence). The length of the CDR3 is 17 residues. With V trimmed by 5 bases and J by 1 base, 9 bases remained unmatched. In nucleotides, the CDR3 is TGTGCCAGCAGCCGTACCGACACAGGGGGCAGCAATCAGCCCCAGCATTTT. Its protein product is CASSRTDTGGSNQPQHF. Variable domain in full (rest from reference TRBV7-9 and TRBJ1-5): DTGVSQNPRHKITKRGQNVTFRCDPISEHNRLYWYRQTLGQGPEFLTYFQNEAQLEKSRLLSDRFSAERPKGSFSTLEIQRTEQGDSAMYLCASSRTDTGGSNQPQHFGDGTRLSIL.

V gene TRBV25-1 combines with J gene TRBJ1-1; D is undetermined. This CDR3 is built from 15 residues. Germline V gives CDR1 MGHDK, CDR2 SYGVNS. V gave up 4 bases and J gave up 0 bases, with 12 bases separating them. CDR3 DNA: TGTGCCAGCAGTGGTATACAGCCTATGAACACTGAAGCTTTCTTT. It encodes CASSGIQPMNTEAFF.

Only one count was recorded for this clone. The chain joins TRBV27 to TRBJ2-5, with a weak D call TRBD2 (6 bases). V lost 3 bases to trimming and J lost 7 bases, with 21 bases between them. The CDR3 runs 16 residues. CDR1 and CDR2 (germline): MNHEY, SMNVEV (reference sequence). The CDR3 region has the DNA TGTGCCAGCAGTTTGGAAGGTGCGGTGCGGGGAGGGACCCAGTACTTC. Protein sequence: CASSLEGAVRGGTQYF.

The chain couples TRBV6-5 to TRBJ1-3, with 9 bases aligning to TRBD1. V lost 6 bases to trimming and J lost 4 bases; unmatched junction nucleotides: 7. The germline V gene has CDR1 MNHEY and CDR2 SVGAGI. The CDR3 runs to 15 residues. CDR3 amino acids: CASRTAGTGGNTIYF. The CDR3 coding sequence is TGTGCCAGCAGAACCGCCGGGACAGGGGGAAACACCATATATTTT.

V gene TRBV30 combines with J gene TRBJ1-2; no reliable D call. The CDR3 runs 16 residues. Per germline, CDR1 GTSNPN and CDR2 SVGIG (reference sequence). Trimming took off 0 bases at V and 10 bases at J, with 24 bases between the two ends. The CDR3 DNA is TGTGCCTGGAGTGTTTATAGGGAGGCATTCCGGGGAGTCTACACCTTC. Translating gives CAWSVYREAFRGVYTF.

CDR3 in DNA: TGTGCCAGCAGACAGGGTTCTGAAGCTTTCTTT. Its translation: CASRQGSEAFF. This chain links TRBV6-1 with TRBJ1-1, with a possible D match to TRBD1 (6 bases). Between the trimmed V and J ends, which lost 6 bases and 6 bases, there was a span of 8 bases. There are 11 residues in the CDR3. In germline, CDR1 is MNHNS, CDR2 SASEGT.

CDR3 coding DNA: TGTGCCAGCAGCTCCCGTGGTAGCCAAGAGACCCAGTACTTC. Its translation is CASSSRGSQETQYF. This chain joins TRBV7-9 and TRBJ2-5, with D uncertain. This CDR3 contains 14 residues. The ends were cut back, 4 bases at V and 1 base at J, with 10 bases in the middle. CDR1 is SEHNR, CDR2 FQNEAQ, per germline (reference sequence).

The chain is built from TRBV28 and TRBJ2-3; tentatively, D is TRBD2 (6 bases). Trimming took off 4 bases at V and 2 bases at J, with 13 bases between the two ends. The CDR3 has 15 amino acids. The V gene's germline CDR1 is MDHEN and CDR2 SYDVKM. The CDR3 region has the DNA TGTGCCAGCAGTTCATCCCCGGGGGACACAGATACGCAGTATTTT. As protein: CASSSSPGDTDTQYF.